This T cell receptor beta chain appears in the sequencing data of a study of T cell repertoires in cytomegalovirus infection. Many counts were recorded for this clonotype. Its antigen is still unknown. TCRdb reanalysed the reads using MiXCR and keeps one entry per CDR3 protein. This table has some 71,000 distinct CDR3 sequences, about 29% appearing once. The CDR3 sequence is 14 residues long. Looked up from germline, CDR1 is MNHEY and CDR2 is SMNVEV (reference sequence). Trimming pared 5 bases from V and 2 bases from J, leaving 12 bases between. The source material was CD8+ T cells from cultured PBMCs, sampled from culture after CMV antigen stimulation. The receptor's source is a human donor in good health (CMV status not recorded). Some clones in this sample may be carry-over from other donors' samples. The J gene is TRBJ1-2, the V gene TRBV27, with a possible D match to TRBD1 (5 bases). CDR3 residues: CASSHQQDNYGYTF. The CDR3 DNA reads TGTGCCAGCAGTCATCAACAGGACAACTATGGCTACACCTTC.